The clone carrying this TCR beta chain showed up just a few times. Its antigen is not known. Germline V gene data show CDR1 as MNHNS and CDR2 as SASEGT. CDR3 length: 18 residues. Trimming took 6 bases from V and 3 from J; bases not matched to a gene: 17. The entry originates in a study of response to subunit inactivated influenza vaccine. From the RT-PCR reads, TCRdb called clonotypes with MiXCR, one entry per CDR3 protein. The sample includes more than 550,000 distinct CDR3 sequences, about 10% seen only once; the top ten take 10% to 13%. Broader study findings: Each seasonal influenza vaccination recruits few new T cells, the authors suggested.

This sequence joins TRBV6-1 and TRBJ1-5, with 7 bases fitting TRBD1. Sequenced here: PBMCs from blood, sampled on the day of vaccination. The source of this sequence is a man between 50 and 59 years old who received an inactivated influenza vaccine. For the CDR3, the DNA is TGTGCCAGCAGCAACCCCGAGGGACAGCACCCTATCAATCAGCCCCAGCATTTT. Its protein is CASSNPEGQHPINQPQHF.